The 11 T cell receptor beta chains below come from one sample, sequenced in a study of CD8 T cells in ankylosing spondylitis. TCRdb re-derived calls from the 5' RACE reads in MiXCR, one entry per CDR3 protein. The profile shows 35,000 to 40,000 distinct CDR3 sequences, 15% to 20% of them singletons. The sample comprised blood. These receptors all stem from a male donor with ankylosing spondylitis or in good health (not recorded which).

The chain uses TRBV25-1 and TRBJ2-3, with 8 bases matching TRBD2. J was trimmed by 4 bases and V by 3 bases; bases with no gene match: 6. Germline V gives CDR1 MGHDK, CDR2 SYGVNS. This CDR3 region has 15 residues. CDR3: CASSDRGGHADTQYF. CDR3 bases: TGTGCCAGCAGTGACCGGGGGGGCCATGCAGATACGCAGTATTTT.

This clonotype was counted between two and nine times. The chain has TRBV7-9 and TRBJ1-2; the D gene is possibly TRBD1 (5 bases). The CDR3 loop spans 15 amino acids. Between the trimmed V and J ends, which lost 4 bases and 0 bases, there was a span of 12 bases. Germline V gene lookup returns CDR1 SEHNR and CDR2 FQNEAQ (reference sequence). The CDR3 sequence: CASSSTLGANYGYTF. For the CDR3, the DNA is TGTGCCAGCAGCTCGACCCTGGGGGCTAACTATGGCTACACCTTC. Together with reference TRBV7-9 and TRBJ1-2, the CDR3 gives the full variable domain: DTGVSQNPRHKITKRGQNVTFRCDPISEHNRLYWYRQTLGQGPEFLTYFQNEAQLEKSRLLSDRFSAERPKGSFSTLEIQRTEQGDSAMYLCASSSTLGANYGYTFGSGTRLTVV.

This chain links TRBV12-3 or TRBV12-4 with TRBJ2-7; TRBD2 matches 11 bases. CDR3 length: 16 amino acids. The junction had 13 bases not matched to a gene; V was cut back by 6 bases and J by 6 bases. CDR3 residues: CASSPPNSGRGAEQYF. The CDR3 nucleotides are TGTGCCAGCAGCCCCCCCAATAGCGGGAGGGGAGCCGAGCAGTACTTC.

The chain combines TRBV12-3 or TRBV12-4 with TRBJ2-1; D perhaps matches TRBD2 (5 bases). The CDR3 loop spans 12 amino acids. V lost 10 bases, J lost 3 bases, and 10 bases lay in between. The CDR3 protein is CANNDYYNEQFF. CDR3 sequence (DNA): TGTGCCAACAATGACTACTACAATGAGCAGTTCTTC.

Ten or more counts support this clonotype. V is TRBV12-3 or TRBV12-4 and J is TRBJ2-1, with D unclear. Trimming left V 6 bases short and J 1 base short, with 10 bases between. The CDR3 contains 14 residues. CDR3 loop: CASSGFASYNEQFF. Written as DNA, the CDR3 is TGTGCCAGCAGCGGGTTTGCGTCCTACAATGAGCAGTTCTTC.

This chain uses TRBV12-3 or TRBV12-4 with TRBJ2-2; the match to TRBD2 covers 8 bases. CDR3 size: 15 residues. The junction had 2 bases not matched to a gene; V was cut back by 1 base and J by 4 bases. This CDR3 reads CASSLDGRATGELFF. The CDR3, as DNA: TGTGCCAGCAGTTTAGACGGGAGGGCCACCGGGGAGCTGTTTTTT.

There are a few counts of this clonotype. The V and J genes are TRBV11-2 and TRBJ2-5, with D possibly matching TRBD2 (5 bases). From germline, CDR1 is SGHAT and CDR2 FQNNGV. This CDR3 has 14 residues. Trimming stripped 0 bases from V and 5 bases from J, with 10 bases between. CDR3 DNA: TGTGCCAGCAGCTTAGACGGGATTACGGAGACCCAGTACTTC. Protein: CASSLDGITETQYF.

The genes are TRBV28 and TRBJ2-1; D is tentatively TRBD1 or TRBD2 (5 bases each). V lost 4 bases and J lost 10, with 11 bases in between. Germline CDR1 and CDR2: MDHEN and SYDVKM. The length of the CDR3 is 12 residues. The CDR3 here is CASSSLGDEQFF. The CDR3 DNA reads TGTGCCAGCAGTTCCTTGGGGGACGAGCAGTTCTTC.

The sample holds many counts of this clonotype. The chain joins TRBV18 to TRBJ2-3, with a tentative D call TRBD2 (6 bases). The germline V gene has CDR1 KGHSH and CDR2 LQKENI. The CDR3 is 12 amino acids. V was cut by 7 bases and J by 4 bases, with 9 bases left in between. The CDR3 region has the DNA TGTGCCAGCTGTCCGGGGGCAGATACGCAGTATTTT. Translated, it gives CASCPGADTQYF.

This chain connects TRBV7-3 to TRBJ2-2, with 10 bases aligning to TRBD2. Per the germline V gene, CDR1 is SGHTA and CDR2 is FQGTGA. V dropped 5 bases and J dropped 1; count of bases not matched to a gene: 1. The CDR3 length is 15 residues. The CDR3: CASSPSGGNTGELFF. The CDR3, as DNA: TGTGCCAGCAGCCCTAGCGGGGGGAACACCGGGGAGCTGTTTTTT.

The chain couples TRBV28 to TRBJ2-2; D gene ambiguous. Germline V CDR1 and CDR2: MDHEN, SYDVKM. V was pared by 10 bases and J by 4 bases, with 16 bases between. CDR3 length equals 14 residues. The CDR3 coding sequence is TGTGCCACCGCTAGGTCTCAAATCACCGGGGAGCTGTTTTTT. Translated, it gives CATARSQITGELFF.